Listed here are 29 T cell receptor beta chains from one sample, sequenced in a study of shared clonotypes between healthy human individuals. TCRdb's copy holds only in-frame clones and misses some; the assay was immunoSEQ multiplex PCR. The sample lists about 980,000 clones; over 75% were seen once. Sample: memory CD4+ T cells sorted from blood. Stated subset: CD45RA-negative fraction. The receptors were sampled from a man between 18 and 29 years old in good health.

The chain has TRBV2 and TRBJ2-2; D possibly uses TRBD1 or TRBD2 (5 bases each). CDR3 length: 15 residues. The germline V gene has CDR1 SNHLY and CDR2 FYNNEI. V was trimmed by 4 bases and J by 3 bases, leaving 12 bases between them. CDR3 bases: TGTGCCAGCAGTGTAACTAGGGGATACACCGGGGAGCTGTTTTTT. Its protein product is CASSVTRGYTGELFF. Complete variable domain (other parts from reference TRBV2 and TRBJ2-2): EPEVTQTPSHQVTQMGQEVILRCVPISNHLYFYWYRQILGQKVEFLVSFYNNEISEKSEIFDDQFSVERPDGSNFTLKIRSTKLEDSAMYFCASSVTRGYTGELFFGEGSRLTVL.

The V and J genes are TRBV11-2 and TRBJ2-1, with 10 bases matching TRBD2. Germline values: CDR1 SGHAT, CDR2 FQNNGV. The CDR3 loop spans 17 amino acids. The trim removed 0 bases at V and 6 bases at J, leaving 8 bases unmatched. The CDR3 sequence: CASSLDSGRLGGNEQFF. The CDR3, as DNA: TGTGCCAGCAGCTTAGATAGCGGGAGGCTCGGGGGCAATGAGCAGTTCTTC.

This clone showed up just a few times. The rearrangement links TRBV5-1 to TRBJ2-7; a possible D gene is TRBD1 (6 bases). CDR3 length equals 13 residues. Germline CDR1 is SGHRS and CDR2 is YFSETQ. Trimming removed 4 bases from V and 2 bases from J, with 10 bases in between. The chain's CDR3 is CASSLTGTYEQYF. CDR3 in DNA: TGCGCCAGCAGCCTGACAGGCACCTACGAGCAGTACTTC.

On this clone itself: The junction departs from the called germline gene at one end, perhaps through a read error. The rearrangement links TRBV7-8 to TRBJ2-5; D remains unclear. Looked up from germline, CDR1 is SGHVS and CDR2 is FQNEAQ. This CDR3 contains 13 residues. CDR3: CASSLGDQGTQYF. CDR3 in DNA: TGTGCCAGCAGCTTAGGGGATCAAGGGACCCAGTACTTC.

This clone occurred once. The same CDR3 also results from other DNA sequences found in this sample. The chain has TRBV9 and TRBJ2-2, with D perhaps matching TRBD1 or TRBD2 (7 bases each). Deletions cut 4 bases from V and 1 base from J, with 14 bases between. Germline assignment: CDR1 SGDLS and CDR2 YYNGEE. The CDR3 sequence is 16 residues long. CDR3 sequence: CASSPRGDRNTGELFF. The CDR3 coding sequence is TGTGCCAGCAGCCCCCGGGGGGACAGGAACACCGGGGAGCTGTTTTTT.

This chain uses TRBV18 with TRBJ2-7, with TRBD1 matching 9 bases. Germline assignment: CDR1 KGHSH and CDR2 LQKENI. V dropped 4 bases and J dropped 6; count of bases not matched to a gene: 7. The CDR3 runs 14 residues. CDR3 DNA sequence: TGTGCCAGCTCACAGACACAGGGGGCTGGCGAGCAGTACTTC. It is translated as CASSQTQGAGEQYF.

CDR3 sequence (DNA): TGTGCCACCAGCAGAGATCTCTATGGGTCTGGGGCCAACGTCCTGACTTTC. Its translation: CATSRDLYGSGANVLTF. The chain couples TRBV15 to TRBJ2-6; D gene uncertain. CDR3 size: 17 residues. Deletions cut 0 bases from V and 1 base from J, with 10 bases between. From germline, CDR1 is LNHNV and CDR2 YYDKDF (reference sequence).

There are a few counts of this clone. A much larger clone differs from this one at a single base, so this may be a read error. The sample contains more than one DNA sequence encoding this CDR3. The chain carries TRBV7-9 and TRBJ2-2; D not resolved. Per the germline V gene, CDR1 is SEHNR and CDR2 is FQNEAQ (reference sequence). This CDR3 region has 12 residues. V shed 2 bases and J shed 2 bases, with 0 bases lying between them. CDR3 residues: CASSLNTGELFF. CDR3 bases: TGTGCCAGCAGCTTAAACACCGGGGAGCTGTTTTTT.

The chain links TRBV6-5 to TRBJ1-3; maybe TRBD1 (5 bases). Germline CDR1 is MNHEY and CDR2 is SVGAGI. Trimming pared 3 bases from V and 3 bases from J, leaving 9 bases between. CDR3 size: 14 residues. CDR3 nucleotide sequence: TGTGCCAGCAGTTATGGCGGGGGTGGAAACACCATATATTTT. Protein sequence: CASSYGGGGNTIYF.

This clone was picked up a small number of times. This chain connects TRBV10-3 to TRBJ2-7; weak D call: TRBD1 (5 bases). The germline V and J ends were trimmed by 6 bases and 2 bases, with 8 bases remaining between them. Germline values: CDR1 ENHRY, CDR2 SYGVKD. The CDR3 spans 12 residues. The CDR3, as DNA: TGTGCCATCAGACAGGATCCCTACGAGCAGTACTTC. It is translated as CAIRQDPYEQYF.

The chain recombines TRBV6-6 with TRBJ2-3; 7 bases are shared with TRBD1. From germline, CDR1 is MNHNY and CDR2 SVGAGI (reference sequence). This CDR3 is 14 amino acids long. V lost 5 bases and J lost 3; bases outside the gene matches: 5. The CDR3 DNA follows: TGTGCCAGCAGTAATCACAGGGGAACAGATACGCAGTATTTT. Protein product: CASSNHRGTDTQYF.

The rearrangement joins TRBV7-9 to TRBJ1-2; 8 positions match TRBD1. Losses at the gene ends were 2 bases for V and 2 bases for J; bases not matched to a gene: 4. Germline CDR1 and CDR2: SEHNR and FQNEAQ (reference sequence). CDR3 length: 15 residues. In nucleotides, the CDR3 is TGTGCCAGCAGCTTATCTCAGGGGGCAAACTATGGCTACACCTTC. This sequence encodes CASSLSQGANYGYTF.

The V call is TRBV7-9, the J call TRBJ1-2; the D is unclear. The CDR3 length is 14 residues. Germline CDR1 SEHNR, CDR2 FQNEAQ (reference sequence). V was shortened by 4 bases and J by 2 bases, with 11 bases between the two germline ends. This CDR3 reads CASSSLTENYGYTF. CDR3 sequence (DNA): TGTGCCAGCAGCTCGCTGACCGAGAACTATGGCTACACCTTC.

The chain carries TRBV5-1 and TRBJ2-7, with TRBD1 matching over 7 bases. V shed 1 base and J 1 base; nucleotides not matched to a gene: 11. Germline CDR1 and CDR2: SGHRS and YFSETQ. The CDR3 covers 17 residues. This CDR3 reads CASSLNSVGDRSYEQYF. In DNA form, the CDR3 reads TGCGCCAGCAGCTTGAATAGTGTAGGGGACAGATCCTACGAGCAGTACTTC.

This chain connects TRBV2 to TRBJ2-7; D is unresolved. This CDR3 is built from 14 residues. CDR1 is SNHLY, CDR2 FYNNEI, per germline. V was shortened by 6 bases and J by 1 base, with 13 bases between the two germline ends. The CDR3 DNA is TGTGCCAGCAGATCTCAAAGATCGTCCTACGAGCAGTACTTC. It specifies CASRSQRSSYEQYF.

This clone was found a few times. The chain recombines TRBV6-1 with TRBJ1-1, with a tentative D call TRBD1 (5 bases). From germline, CDR1 is MNHNS and CDR2 SASEGT. The CDR3 spans 16 residues. Between the trimmed V and J ends, which lost 2 bases and 3 bases, there was a span of 16 bases. The CDR3 reads CASSERKGRVDTEAFF. The CDR3 DNA reads TGTGCCAGCAGTGAAAGGAAGGGGCGCGTGGACACTGAAGCTTTCTTT.

J is TRBJ1-6 and V is TRBV9; TRBD1 matches at 7 bases. Germline CDR1 SGDLS, CDR2 YYNGEE. CDR3 length: 13 residues. V shed 3 bases and J 10 bases; nucleotides not matched to a gene: 4. DNA of the CDR3: TGTGCCAGCAGCGAGGGGGCTCGGTCACCCCTCCACTTT. This sequence encodes CASSEGARSPLHF.

Here the CDR3 DNA reads TGTGCCAGCAGCTTAGGACAGGGAGATCGTGGCTACACCTTC. Amino acids: CASSLGQGDRGYTF. The chain combines TRBV7-2 with TRBJ1-2; 7 bases align to TRBD1. Germline V CDR1 and CDR2: SGHTA, FQGNSA. J lost 7 bases, V lost 1 base, and 6 bases had no gene match. CDR3 length: 14 residues.

CDR3 sequence: CASSLSGNPADIQYF. In DNA, the CDR3 is TGCGCCAGCAGCCTGAGCGGGAATCCGGCGGACATTCAGTACTTC. This rearrangement joins TRBV5-1 to TRBJ2-4; 7 positions agree with TRBD2. With 4 bases clipped from V and 8 bases from J, the junction kept 12 bases outside the gene matches. The CDR3 totals 15 residues. CDR1 is SGHRS and CDR2 is YFSETQ in the germline V gene.

J is TRBJ2-2 and V is TRBV7-9, with D perhaps matching TRBD2 (6 bases). Germline CDR1 and CDR2: SEHNR and FQNEAQ (reference sequence). The CDR3 is 12 residues long. V was trimmed by 3 bases and J by 10 bases, leaving 9 bases between them. CDR3 sequence (DNA): TGTGCCAGCAGCTTCGGAGGGATGGAGCTGTTTTTT. Amino acids: CASSFGGMELFF.

The chain uses TRBV18 and TRBJ2-7, with D tentatively TRBD2 (6 bases). V dropped 4 bases and J dropped 0 bases, with 10 bases sitting between them. The CDR3 runs to 14 residues. Per the germline V gene, CDR1 is KGHSH and CDR2 is LQKENI. The CDR3 sequence: CASSLPTSSYEQYF. Written as DNA, the CDR3 is TGTGCCAGCTCACTACCGACTAGCTCCTACGAGCAGTACTTC.

V gene TRBV6-5 combines with J gene TRBJ1-3; 7 nucleotides align to TRBD1. Germline V lookup: CDR1 MNHEY, CDR2 SVGAGI. The CDR3 loop spans 14 amino acids. V dropped 6 bases and J dropped 7; count of bases not matched to a gene: 9. The CDR3 nucleotides read TGTGCCAGCAGCCCCCAGGAGGGGGCGAACACCATATATTTT. Translated, it gives CASSPQEGANTIYF.

The V gene is TRBV5-1, the J gene TRBJ2-3, with 7 bases aligning to TRBD1. The CDR3 spans 15 residues. The trim removed 7 bases at V and 1 base at J, leaving 9 bases unmatched. Germline assignment: CDR1 SGHRS and CDR2 YFSETQ. The CDR3 sequence is CASRTDRVGTDTQYF. CDR3 DNA sequence: TGCGCCAGCCGCACCGACAGGGTAGGCACAGATACGCAGTATTTT.

The J gene is TRBJ1-6, the V gene TRBV15; possible D gene TRBD1, 5 bases. The CDR3 length is 16 residues. V gave up 2 bases and J gave up 7 bases, with 15 bases separating them. Germline CDR1 and CDR2: LNHNV and YYDKDF (reference sequence). The CDR3 DNA reads TGTGCCACCAGCAGAAACACGGGACTAGGGAATTCACCCCTCCACTTT. Translation gives CATSRNTGLGNSPLHF.

J is TRBJ2-3 and V is TRBV5-4, with TRBD2 as a possible D gene (6 bases). The length of the CDR3 is 16 residues. V lost 0 bases, J lost 5 bases, and 16 bases lay in between. The germline CDR1 and CDR2 sequences are SGHNT and YYREEE (reference sequence). As DNA, the CDR3 is TGTGCCAGCAGCTTGGCAGGAGGGGCCGCATTAGATACGCAGTATTTT. This encodes CASSLAGGAALDTQYF.

The V gene is TRBV2, the J gene TRBJ1-6, with a weak D call TRBD1 (6 bases). The germline V gene has CDR1 SNHLY and CDR2 FYNNEI. Trimming took off 3 bases at V and 7 bases at J, with 13 bases between the two ends. The CDR3 spans 15 residues. Here the CDR3 DNA reads TGTGCCAGCAGTGACACCACAGGGCTCAATTCACCCCTCCACTTT. It specifies CASSDTTGLNSPLHF. The complete variable domain, with remaining parts taken from reference TRBV2 and TRBJ1-6, reads EPEVTQTPSHQVTQMGQEVILRCVPISNHLYFYWYRQILGQKVEFLVSFYNNEISEKSEIFDDQFSVERPDGSNFTLKIRSTKLEDSAMYFCASSDTTGLNSPLHFGNGTRLTVT.

The gene calls are TRBV7-9 and TRBJ1-2; maybe TRBD1 (5 bases). The ends were cut back, 3 bases at V and 4 bases at J, with 9 bases in the middle. In germline, CDR1 is SEHNR, CDR2 FQNEAQ (reference sequence). The CDR3 is made up of 13 amino acids. Here the CDR3 DNA reads TGTGCCAGCAGCTTCCGGGACGGCTATGGCTACACCTTC. Its translation: CASSFRDGYGYTF.

This clone was counted only a few times. V usage is TRBV7-2 and J usage is TRBJ2-7; D is unresolved. Germline V lookup: CDR1 SGHTA, CDR2 FQGNSA. This CDR3 has 15 amino acids. V was cut by 0 bases and J by 0 bases, with 9 bases left in between. The CDR3, as DNA: TGTGCCAGCAGCTTAGCGCAATCAGGCTCCTACGAGCAGTACTTC. This translates into CASSLAQSGSYEQYF.

This clone was observed a single time. The chain uses TRBV19 and TRBJ1-4; D is ambiguous. Trimming shortened V by 3 bases and J by 4 bases, and 6 bases separated the two germline ends. Germline V gives CDR1 LNHDA, CDR2 SQIVND (reference sequence). The CDR3 is 13 residues long. CDR3 amino acids: CASSMAYNEKLFF. CDR3 nucleotides: TGTGCCAGTAGTATGGCCTATAATGAAAAACTGTTTTTT.